This is a list of T cell receptor beta chains from one sample in a study of T cell responses to AZD1222 COVID-19 vaccine. Sequenced by immunoSEQ multiplex PCR; TCRdb stores in-frame clones only, minus some. The sample carries more than 95,000 clones, 93% recorded once. Sequenced material: peripheral blood, taken on day 0 of AZD1222 vaccination. These receptors originate from an adult in good health. Each CDR3 is given with its conserved first and last residue. A D gene is named only where the DNA matches it firmly. Not all rows give a size; the values are once, few, many and, for expanded clones, a class.

cdr3_length	v_call	j_call	clone_size	d_call	cdr3_aa	cdr3_nt
15	TRBV7-8	TRBJ2-7	.	TRBD1	CASSLVTGAFYEQYF	TGTGCCAGCAGCTTAGTAACAGGGGCTTTCTACGAGCAGTACTTC
14	TRBV28	TRBJ1-5	.	TRBD1	CASSSGTGAQPQHF	TGTGCCAGCAGTTCCGGGACAGGGGCTCAGCCCCAGCATTTT
16	TRBV11-3	TRBJ2-1	.	TRBD1	CASSLGTGGPYNEQFF	TGTGCCAGCAGCTTAGGGACAGGGGGACCCTACAATGAGCAGTTCTTC
13	TRBV5-6	TRBJ1-1	.	.	CASSLPWNTEAFF	TGTGCCAGCAGCCTGCCCTGGAACACTGAAGCTTTCTTT
15	TRBV6-9	TRBJ2-7	.	TRBD1	CASSYRDSGGYEQYF	TGTGCCAGCAGTTACAGGGACAGCGGTGGGTACGAGCAGTACTTC
15	TRBV10-3	TRBJ1-4	.	.	CAISESMGGGSRVFF	TGTGCCATCAGTGAGTCGATGGGCGGCGGATCAAGGGTGTTTTTT
13	TRBV5-8	TRBJ2-3	.	.	CASSLRQSDTQYF	TGTGCCAGCAGCTTAAGACAATCAGATACGCAGTATTTT
16	TRBV6-5	TRBJ1-4	.	.	CASSYSTRPTNEKLFF	TGTGCCAGCAGTTACTCGACTAGGCCAACTAATGAAAAACTGTTTTTT
16	TRBV5-4	TRBJ2-3	once	TRBD2	CASSLELAGGKNTQYF	TGTGCCAGCAGCTTGGAGCTAGCGGGAGGGAAAAATACGCAGTATTTT
15	TRBV28	TRBJ1-5	.	TRBD1	CASSPGDSSNQPQHF	TGTGCCAGCAGCCCAGGGGACAGTAGCAATCAGCCCCAGCATTTT
13	TRBV7-2	TRBJ1-3	.	.	CASSLGFMNTIYF	TGTGCCAGCAGCTTAGGGTTTATGAACACCATATATTTT